The T cell receptor (beta chain) described here comes from a study of shared clonotypes between healthy human individuals. About the research overall: Three men and a couple of women, aged 18 to 49, were donors. General study results and limits: Donor scarcity curtailed the genetic and exposure-history diversity represented herein. Clonotypes that were shared across four donors made up around 5% of naive CD4 clonotypes.

This clone was seen only once. Antigen unknown. Per the authors' pipeline: Junction-only sequences without quality scores were provided by ImmunoSEQ, so filtering was different. TCRdb's table, derived via immunoSEQ multiplex PCR, lists solely in-frame clones and lacks some. The D gene and trimming were derived from the DNA, and the V and J assignments and clone size from that table. The profile covers about 2,500,000 clones, with around nine tenths appearing a single time and 0.11% to 0.15% taken by the ten largest. Trimming shortened V by 3 bases and J by 3 bases, and 8 bases separated the two germline ends. CDR1 is ENHRY and CDR2 is SYGVKD in the germline V gene. CDR3 length equals 13 residues.

Sample: naive CD4+ T cells sorted from blood. Subset here: CD45RA+ positively selected. The V and J genes are TRBV10-3 and TRBJ2-5; D ambiguous. This clonotype was sampled from a man aged 18 to 29 in good health. CDR3 sequence: CAISDPVEETQYF. DNA for the CDR3: TGTGCCATCAGTGACCCAGTTGAAGAGACCCAGTACTTC.